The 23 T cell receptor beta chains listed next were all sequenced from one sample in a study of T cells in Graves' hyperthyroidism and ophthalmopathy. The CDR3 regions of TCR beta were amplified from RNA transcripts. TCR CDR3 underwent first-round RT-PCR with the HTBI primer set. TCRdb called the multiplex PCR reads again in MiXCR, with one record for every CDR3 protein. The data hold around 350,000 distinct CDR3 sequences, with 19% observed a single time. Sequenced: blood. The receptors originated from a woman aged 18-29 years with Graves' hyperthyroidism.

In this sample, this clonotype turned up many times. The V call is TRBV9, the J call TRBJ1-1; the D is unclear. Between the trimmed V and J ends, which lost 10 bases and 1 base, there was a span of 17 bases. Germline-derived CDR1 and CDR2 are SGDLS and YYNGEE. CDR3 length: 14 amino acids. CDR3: CAPWAPAENTEAFF. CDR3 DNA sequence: TGTGCCCCCTGGGCCCCAGCGGAGAACACTGAAGCTTTCTTT.

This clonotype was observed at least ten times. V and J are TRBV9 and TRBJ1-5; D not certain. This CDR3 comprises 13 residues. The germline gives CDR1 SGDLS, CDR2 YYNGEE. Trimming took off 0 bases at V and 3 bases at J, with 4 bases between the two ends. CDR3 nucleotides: TGTGCCAGCAGCGTAGGCCACAATCAGCCCCAGCATTTT. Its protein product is CASSVGHNQPQHF.

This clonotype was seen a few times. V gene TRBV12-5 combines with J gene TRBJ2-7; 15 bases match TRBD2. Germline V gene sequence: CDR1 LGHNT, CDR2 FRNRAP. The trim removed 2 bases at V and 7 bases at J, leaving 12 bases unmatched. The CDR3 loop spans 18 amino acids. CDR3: CASGLTGTSGGIKGEQYF. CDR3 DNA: TGTGCTAGTGGTTTGACCGGGACTAGCGGGGGGATAAAGGGGGAGCAGTACTTC.

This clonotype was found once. The CDR3 sequence is CASSKGSYEQYF. The CDR3 bases are TGTGCCAGCAGTAAAGGGAGCTACGAGCAGTACTTC. The chain joins TRBV6-2 or TRBV6-3 to TRBJ2-7, with a weak D call TRBD2 (5 bases). V lost 5 bases and J 3 bases, leaving 8 bases between the germline ends. This CDR3 spans 12 amino acids. The germline CDR1 and CDR2 sequences are MNHEY and SVGEGT.

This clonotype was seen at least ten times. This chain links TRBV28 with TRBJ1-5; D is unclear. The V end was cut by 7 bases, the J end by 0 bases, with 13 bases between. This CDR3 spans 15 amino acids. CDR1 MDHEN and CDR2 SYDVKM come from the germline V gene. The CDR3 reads CASNGLTISNQPQHF. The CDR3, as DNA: TGTGCCAGCAATGGCCTGACAATTAGCAATCAGCCCCAGCATTTT.

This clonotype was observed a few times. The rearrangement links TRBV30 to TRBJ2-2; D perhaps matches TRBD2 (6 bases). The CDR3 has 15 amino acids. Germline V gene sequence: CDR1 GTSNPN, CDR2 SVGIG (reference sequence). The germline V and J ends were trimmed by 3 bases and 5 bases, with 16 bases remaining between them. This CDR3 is CAWSDVSRGTGELFF. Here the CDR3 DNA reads TGTGCCTGGAGCGATGTATCCCGGGGGACCGGGGAGCTGTTTTTT.

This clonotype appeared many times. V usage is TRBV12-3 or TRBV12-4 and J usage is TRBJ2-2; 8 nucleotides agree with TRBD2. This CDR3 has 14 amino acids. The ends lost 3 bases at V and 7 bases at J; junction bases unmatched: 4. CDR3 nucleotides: TGTGCCAGCAGTTTCCAGCGGGGGAGCGGGGAGCTGTTTTTT. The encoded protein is CASSFQRGSGELFF.

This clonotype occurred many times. CDR3 amino acids: CASSYSTRVAENIQYF. The DNA for the CDR3 is TGTGCCAGCAGTTACTCCACGCGGGTTGCCGAAAACATTCAGTACTTC. The chain employs TRBV6-5 and TRBJ2-4; tentative D call: TRBD2 (5 bases). Germline V CDR1 and CDR2: MNHEY, SVGAGI. V dropped 0 bases and J dropped 5 bases, with 14 bases sitting between them. The CDR3 has 16 amino acids.

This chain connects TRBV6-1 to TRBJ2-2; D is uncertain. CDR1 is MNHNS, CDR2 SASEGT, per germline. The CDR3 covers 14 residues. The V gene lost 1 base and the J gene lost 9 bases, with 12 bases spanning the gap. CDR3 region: CASSEVPYRWELFF. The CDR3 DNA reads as TGTGCCAGCAGTGAAGTTCCGTACCGTTGGGAGCTGTTTTTT.

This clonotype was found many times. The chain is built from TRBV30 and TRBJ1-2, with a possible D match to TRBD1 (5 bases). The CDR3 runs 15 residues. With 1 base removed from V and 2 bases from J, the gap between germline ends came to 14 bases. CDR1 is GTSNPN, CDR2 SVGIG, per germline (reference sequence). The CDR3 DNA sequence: TGTGCCTGGAGTGGCCGGAGGGGACCCAACTATGGCTACACCTTC. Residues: CAWSGRRGPNYGYTF.

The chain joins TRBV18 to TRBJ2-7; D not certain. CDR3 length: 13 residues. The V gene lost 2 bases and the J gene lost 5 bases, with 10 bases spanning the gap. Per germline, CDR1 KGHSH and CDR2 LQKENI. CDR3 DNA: TGTGCCAGCTCACCAACTCACCTCGACGAGCAGTACTTC. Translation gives CASSPTHLDEQYF.

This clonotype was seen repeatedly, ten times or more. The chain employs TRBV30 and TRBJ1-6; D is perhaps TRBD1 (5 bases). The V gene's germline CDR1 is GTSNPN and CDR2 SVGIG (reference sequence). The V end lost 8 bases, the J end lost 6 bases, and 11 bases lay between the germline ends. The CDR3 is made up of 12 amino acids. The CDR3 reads CAGGRVNSPLHF. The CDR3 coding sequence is TGTGCCGGTGGCAGGGTTAATTCACCCCTCCACTTT. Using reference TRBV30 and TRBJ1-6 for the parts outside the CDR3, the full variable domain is SQTIHQWPATLVQPVGSPLSLECTVEGTSNPNLYWYRQAAGRGLQLLFYSVGIGQISSEVPQNLSASRPQDRQFILSSKKLLLSDSGFYLCAGGRVNSPLHFGNGTRLTVT.

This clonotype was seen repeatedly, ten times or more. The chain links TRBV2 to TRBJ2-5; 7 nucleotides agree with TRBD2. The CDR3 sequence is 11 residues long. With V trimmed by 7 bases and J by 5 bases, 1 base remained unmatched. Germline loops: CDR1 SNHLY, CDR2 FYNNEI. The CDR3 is CASNGGETQYF. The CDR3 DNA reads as TGTGCCAGCAACGGGGGGGAGACCCAGTACTTC.

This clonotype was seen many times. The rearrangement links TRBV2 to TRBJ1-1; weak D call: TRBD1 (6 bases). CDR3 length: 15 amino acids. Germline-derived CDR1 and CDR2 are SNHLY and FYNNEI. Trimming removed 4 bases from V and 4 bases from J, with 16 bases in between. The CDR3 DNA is TGTGCCAGCAGTGTTGAAGGGGGGTGGTTCACTGAAGCTTTCTTT. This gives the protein CASSVEGGWFTEAFF.

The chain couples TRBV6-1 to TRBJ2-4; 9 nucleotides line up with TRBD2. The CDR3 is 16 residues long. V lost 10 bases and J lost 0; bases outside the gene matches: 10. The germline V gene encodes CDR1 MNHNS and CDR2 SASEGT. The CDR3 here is CATHLAGGRAKNIQYF. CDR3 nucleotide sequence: TGTGCCACCCACCTCGCGGGGGGGCGAGCCAAAAACATTCAGTACTTC.

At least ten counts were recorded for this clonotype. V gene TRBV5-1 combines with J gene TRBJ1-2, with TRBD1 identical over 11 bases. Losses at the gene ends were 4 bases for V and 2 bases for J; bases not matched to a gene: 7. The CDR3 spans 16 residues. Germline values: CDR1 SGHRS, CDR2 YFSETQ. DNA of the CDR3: TGCGCCAGCAGCACGGACCGGGACAGGGGGAACTATGGCTACACCTTC. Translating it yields CASSTDRDRGNYGYTF.

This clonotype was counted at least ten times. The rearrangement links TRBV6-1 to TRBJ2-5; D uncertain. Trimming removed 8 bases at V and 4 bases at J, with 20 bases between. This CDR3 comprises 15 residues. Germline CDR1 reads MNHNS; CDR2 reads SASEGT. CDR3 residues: CASSRAASSVETQYF. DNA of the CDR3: TGTGCCAGCTCCCGGGCGGCGAGTTCTGTAGAGACCCAGTACTTC.

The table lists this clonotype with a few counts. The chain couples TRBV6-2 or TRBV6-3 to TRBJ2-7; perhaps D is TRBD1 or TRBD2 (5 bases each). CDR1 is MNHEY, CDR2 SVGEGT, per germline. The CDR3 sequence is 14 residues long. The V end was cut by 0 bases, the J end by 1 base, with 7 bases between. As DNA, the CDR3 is TGTGCCAGCAGTTACTCCGGGGCGTCCTACGAGCAGTACTTC. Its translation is CASSYSGASYEQYF.

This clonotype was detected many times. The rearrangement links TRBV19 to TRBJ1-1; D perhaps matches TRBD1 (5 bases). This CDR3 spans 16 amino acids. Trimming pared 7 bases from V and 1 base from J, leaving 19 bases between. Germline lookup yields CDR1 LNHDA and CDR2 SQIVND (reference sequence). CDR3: CASTPRGAGRNTEAFF. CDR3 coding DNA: TGTGCCAGTACCCCGAGAGGGGCAGGACGGAACACTGAAGCTTTCTTT.

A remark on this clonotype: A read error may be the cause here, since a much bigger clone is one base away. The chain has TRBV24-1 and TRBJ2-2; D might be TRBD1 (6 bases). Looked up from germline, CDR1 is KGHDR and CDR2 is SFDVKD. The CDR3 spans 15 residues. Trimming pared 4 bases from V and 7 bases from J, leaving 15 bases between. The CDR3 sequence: CATSDPAGDIGELFF. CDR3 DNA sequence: TGTGCCACCAGTGACCCGGCAGGGGACATCGGGGAGCTGTTTTTT.

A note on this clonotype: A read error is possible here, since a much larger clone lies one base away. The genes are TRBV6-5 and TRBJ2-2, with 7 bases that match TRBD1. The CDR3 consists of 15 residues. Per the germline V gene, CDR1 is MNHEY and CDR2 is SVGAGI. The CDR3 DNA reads TGTGCCATCAGTTACAACAGGGGACGGGGCGGGGAGCTGTTTTTT. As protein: CAISYNRGRGGELFF.

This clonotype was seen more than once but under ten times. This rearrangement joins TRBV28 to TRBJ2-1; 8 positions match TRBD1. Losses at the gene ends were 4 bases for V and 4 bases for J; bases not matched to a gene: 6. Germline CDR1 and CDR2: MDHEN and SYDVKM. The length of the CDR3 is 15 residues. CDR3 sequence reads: CASSSGTGDYNEQFF. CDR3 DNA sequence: TGTGCCAGCAGTTCAGGGACAGGTGATTACAATGAGCAGTTCTTC.

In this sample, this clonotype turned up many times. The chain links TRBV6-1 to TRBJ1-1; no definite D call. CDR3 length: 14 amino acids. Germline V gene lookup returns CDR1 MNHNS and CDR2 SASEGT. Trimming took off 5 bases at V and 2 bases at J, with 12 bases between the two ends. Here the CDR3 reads CASSLTERNTEAFF. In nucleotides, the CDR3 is TGTGCCAGCAGTCTAACCGAACGAAACACTGAAGCTTTCTTT.